The entry that follows covers one TCR beta chain sequence. The data were taken from a study of blood T cell repertoires in COVID-19. In germline, CDR1 is LNHDA, CDR2 SQIVND (reference sequence). V was pared by 3 bases and J by 1 base, with 17 bases of the junction left unmatched. CDR3 length: 21 amino acids. The data were produced by immunoSEQ multiplex PCR, yet TCRdb's version contains in-frame clones alone and is incomplete. Here the sample spans 170,000 or so clones, approximately 83% being singletons. The sequenced sample was peripheral blood. The V gene is TRBV19, the J gene TRBJ1-6, with TRBD1 matching over 8 bases. The TCR sequence derives from a woman aged 60-75 years with acute or convalescent COVID-19. The CDR3 reads CASSIRRQGPSTTSYNSPLHF. CDR3 nucleotides: TGTGCCAGTAGTATTAGGAGACAGGGGCCCTCGACAACATCCTATAATTCACCCCTCCACTTT.